These 30 T cell receptor beta chains were sequenced from one sample in a study of Ad26.COV2.S vaccination and SARS-CoV-2 variants. Treatment given: 15 to 20 received Ad26.COV2.S at low or high dose, single or two shots; about 5 received placebo; per-sample allocation not given. The investigators took samples on day 63 after the first vaccine or placebo injection. This table comes from immunoSEQ multiplex PCR, and its TCRdb copy is limited to in-frame clones, with some not included. Among 350,000 to 500,000 clones listed, roughly 89% were seen once. The material was peripheral blood, obtained in a trial of Ad26.COV2.S vaccine versus placebo. Source of these receptors: a person aged 18-60 years who received the Ad26.COV2.S COVID-19 vaccine or a placebo.

V and J are TRBV7-9 and TRBJ1-6; no definite D call. The CDR3 runs to 16 residues. In germline, CDR1 is SEHNR, CDR2 FQNEAQ (reference sequence). Deletions cut 5 bases from V and 0 bases from J, with 11 bases between. CDR3 loop: CASSPGQGSYNSPLHF. The CDR3 DNA follows: TGTGCCAGCAGCCCCGGCCAAGGCTCCTATAATTCACCCCTCCACTTT.

The chain employs TRBV5-6 and TRBJ1-5; D may be TRBD1 (6 bases). V was clipped by 1 base and J by 1 base, with 21 bases between them. Germline V gene sequence: CDR1 SGHDT, CDR2 YYEEEE. The CDR3 has 19 amino acids. The CDR3 reads CASSLMVAGQGLSNQPQHF. The CDR3 DNA reads TGTGCCAGCAGCTTGATGGTCGCCGGGCAGGGGCTAAGCAATCAGCCCCAGCATTTT. Full variable domain (remainder filled in from reference TRBV5-6 and TRBJ1-5): DAGVTQSPTHLIKTRGQQVTLRCSPKSGHDTVSWYQQALGQGPQFIFQYYEEEERQRGNFPDRFSGHQFPNYSSELNVNALLLGDSALYLCASSLMVAGQGLSNQPQHFGDGTRLSIL.

The V call is TRBV18, the J call TRBJ2-1; 7 nucleotides align to TRBD1. Trimming removed 0 bases from V and 2 bases from J; junction bases left unmatched: 4. In germline, CDR1 is KGHSH, CDR2 LQKENI. There are 16 residues in the CDR3. The CDR3 coding sequence is TGTGCCAGCTCACCACCTCGACAGGGAACCTACAATGAGCAGTTCTTC. Amino acid sequence: CASSPPRQGTYNEQFF.

This sequence joins TRBV18 and TRBJ2-3, with 14 bases identical to TRBD2. V trimming: 3 bases; J trimming: 0 bases; junction bases outside the gene matches: 8. The CDR3 is 19 residues long. Germline V lookup: CDR1 KGHSH, CDR2 LQKENI. CDR3 amino acids: CASSPGTSGGLTSTDTQYF. CDR3 coding DNA: TGTGCCAGCTCACCGGGGACTAGCGGGGGACTCACTAGCACAGATACGCAGTATTTT.

This clone has only a few counts. V usage is TRBV4-2 and J usage is TRBJ1-3; D uncertain. Per germline, CDR1 LGHNA and CDR2 YNFKEQ. The CDR3 is 21 amino acids. V lost 1 base to trimming and J lost 0 bases, with 25 bases between them. CDR3 in DNA: TGTGCCAGCAGCCAAGTCGGGGTTTCTTTCCTCTCAGCCACCTCTGGAAACACCATATATTTT. Translation: CASSQVGVSFLSATSGNTIYF.

This chain connects TRBV13 to TRBJ1-2; the D gene is possibly TRBD1 (5 bases). The germline V and J ends were trimmed by 3 bases and 1 base, with 9 bases remaining between them. The CDR3 covers 14 residues. Per the germline V gene, CDR1 is PRHDT and CDR2 is FYEKMQ (reference sequence). The CDR3 loop is CASSFSGGNYGYTF. CDR3 nucleotide sequence: TGTGCCAGCAGCTTCTCCGGGGGTAACTATGGCTACACCTTC.

CDR3: CASSLTVTPKNTEAFF. DNA of the CDR3: TGTGCCAGCAGTTTAACAGTTACACCTAAAAACACTGAAGCTTTCTTT. V gene TRBV28 combines with J gene TRBJ1-1, with no clear D. The CDR3 contains 16 residues. The ends were cut back, 2 bases at V and 2 bases at J, with 15 bases in the middle. Germline V gene lookup returns CDR1 MDHEN and CDR2 SYDVKM.

The J gene is TRBJ2-5, the V gene TRBV29-1, with unresolved D. V lost 8 bases and J 5 bases, leaving 21 bases between the germline ends. Germline CDR1 reads SQVTM; CDR2 reads ANQGSEA. The CDR3 contains 14 residues. For the CDR3, the DNA is TGCAGCAATGCAGTACAGCCTCACGGGGAGACCCAGTACTTC. Translation gives CSNAVQPHGETQYF.

The genes are TRBV13 and TRBJ1-1; unclear D gene. V was shortened by 5 bases and J by 11 bases, with 12 bases between the two germline ends. The CDR3 spans 11 residues. Per the germline V gene, CDR1 is PRHDT and CDR2 is FYEKMQ (reference sequence). The chain's CDR3 is CASSTHTKAFF. The CDR3 coding sequence is TGTGCCAGCAGCACCCACACGAAGGCTTTCTTT.

This sequence joins TRBV9 and TRBJ1-2; the D gene is possibly TRBD1 (6 bases). The V and J ends lost 2 bases and 6 bases respectively, with 23 bases between them. There are 17 residues in the CDR3. In germline, CDR1 is SGDLS, CDR2 YYNGEE. The CDR3 sequence is CASSVGGLQMGADGYTF. The DNA of the CDR3 is TGTGCCAGCAGCGTCGGGGGACTCCAAATGGGGGCCGATGGCTACACCTTC.

This clone was recorded only once. CDR3 residues: CASSLVGASGANVLTF. Written as DNA, the CDR3 is TGTGCCAGCAGCTTAGTAGGGGCCTCTGGGGCCAACGTCCTGACTTTC. The V and J genes are TRBV7-2 and TRBJ2-6; TRBD1 is a possible D gene (5 bases). V lost 1 base and J lost 0, with 7 bases in between. Germline loops: CDR1 SGHTA, CDR2 FQGNSA. CDR3 length: 16 amino acids.

The chain employs TRBV5-1 and TRBJ2-5; 8 nucleotides agree with TRBD1. The germline gives CDR1 SGHRS, CDR2 YFSETQ. The V and J ends lost 6 bases and 4 bases, in that order; junction bases with no gene match: 8. This CDR3 spans 14 amino acids. This chain's CDR3 is CASNTGQVGETQYF. CDR3 nucleotide sequence: TGCGCCAGCAATACGGGACAGGTAGGAGAGACCCAGTACTTC. The complete variable domain, with remaining parts taken from reference TRBV5-1 and TRBJ2-5, reads KAGVTQTPRYLIKTRGQQVTLSCSPISGHRSVSWYQQTPGQGLQFLFEYFSETQRNKGNFPGRFSGRQFSNSRSEMNVSTLELGDSALYLCASNTGQVGETQYFGPGTRLLVL.

The CDR3 DNA reads as TGTGCCAGCAGATACGGGACAGAAGCTTTCTTT. Encoded protein: CASRYGTEAFF. The gene calls are TRBV27 and TRBJ1-1; perhaps TRBD1 as D (6 bases). The V end lost 6 bases, the J end lost 8 bases, and 10 bases lay between the germline ends. The CDR3 is made up of 11 amino acids. The V gene's germline CDR1 is MNHEY and CDR2 SMNVEV (reference sequence).

The rearrangement joins TRBV5-1 to TRBJ2-1, with 13 nucleotides matching TRBD2. The CDR3 loop spans 16 amino acids. J was trimmed by 8 bases and V by 4 bases; bases with no gene match: 9. The germline V gene has CDR1 SGHRS and CDR2 YFSETQ. CDR3 residues: CASSPPTSGGADEQFF. The CDR3 DNA is TGCGCCAGCAGCCCACCCACTAGCGGGGGGGCCGATGAGCAGTTCTTC.

The chain uses TRBV19 and TRBJ1-4, with 7 bases lining up with TRBD1. CDR3 length equals 15 residues. The V segment lost 6 bases and the J segment 8 bases; nucleotides outside the gene matches: 12. The germline CDR1 and CDR2 sequences are LNHDA and SQIVND (reference sequence). The CDR3 is CASRGHRDREEKLFF. The CDR3 DNA reads TGTGCCAGTAGGGGCCACCGGGACAGAGAGGAAAAACTGTTTTTT.

V is TRBV20-1 and J is TRBJ1-1; D gene uncertain. V was cut by 1 base and J by 5 bases, with 5 bases left in between. Germline V gene lookup returns CDR1 DFQATT and CDR2 SNEGSKA (reference sequence). The CDR3 contains 11 residues. The CDR3 DNA sequence: TGCAGTGCTAGAGGGTTAACTGAAGCTTTCTTT. Protein sequence: CSARGLTEAFF.

The gene calls are TRBV18 and TRBJ2-2; 9 nucleotides line up with TRBD1. Unmatched junction bases numbered 4, after V lost 0 bases and J lost 5 bases. Germline values: CDR1 KGHSH, CDR2 LQKENI. This CDR3 is 16 amino acids long. DNA for the CDR3: TGTGCCAGCTCACCACCGTCGGGACAGGGAACCGGGGAGCTGTTTTTT. Translated, it gives CASSPPSGQGTGELFF.

This chain links TRBV7-6 with TRBJ2-7, with D perhaps TRBD1 or TRBD2 (5 bases each). The CDR3 spans 15 residues. Germline V gene data show CDR1 as SGHVS and CDR2 as FNYEAQ. V lost 5 bases, J lost 1 base, and 15 bases lay in between. The CDR3 region is CASSRPRGDSYEQYF. The CDR3 bases are TGTGCCAGCAGCCGCCCTCGGGGCGATTCCTACGAGCAGTACTTC.

The CDR3 protein is CASSIEGRAVQPQHF. The CDR3 DNA follows: TGTGCCAGTAGTATAGAGGGCAGGGCAGTTCAGCCCCAGCATTTT. The V call is TRBV19, the J call TRBJ1-5, with a weak D call TRBD1 (5 bases). Trimming shortened V by 0 bases and J by 6 bases, and 12 bases separated the two germline ends. This CDR3 comprises 15 residues. In germline, CDR1 is LNHDA, CDR2 SQIVND (reference sequence).

The chain couples TRBV18 to TRBJ1-1; no firm D call. The CDR3 sequence is 13 residues long. The V and J ends lost 3 bases and 5 bases respectively, with 10 bases between them. Germline-derived CDR1 and CDR2 are KGHSH and LQKENI. In nucleotides, the CDR3 is TGTGCCAGCTCACCTTTAGACCGTACTGAAGCTTTCTTT. As protein: CASSPLDRTEAFF.

The chain carries TRBV6-2 or TRBV6-3 and TRBJ2-7; D unresolved. The length of the CDR3 is 13 residues. From germline, CDR1 is MNHEY and CDR2 SVGEGT. Trimming took off 4 bases at V and 2 bases at J, with 9 bases between the two ends. The DNA for the CDR3 is TGTGCCAGCAGTTTTCCCGTAACCTACGAGCAGTACTTC. This codes for CASSFPVTYEQYF.

The V and J genes are TRBV4-3 and TRBJ2-7, with a weak D call TRBD1 (6 bases). Germline CDR1 reads LGHNA; CDR2 reads YSLEER. Trimming took off 0 bases at V and 8 bases at J, with 17 bases between the two ends. The CDR3 is made up of 15 amino acids. The CDR3 is CASSQDATGQLQQYF. For the CDR3, the DNA is TGCGCCAGCAGCCAAGACGCCACAGGGCAGCTCCAGCAGTACTTC.

This chain links TRBV5-6 with TRBJ1-2; no firm D call. The V gene lost 0 bases and the J gene lost 4 bases, with 7 bases spanning the gap. There are 13 residues in the CDR3. Germline V gives CDR1 SGHDT, CDR2 YYEEEE. In nucleotides, the CDR3 is TGTGCCAGCAGCTTGGTCGAAGCCTATGGCTACACCTTC. It translates to CASSLVEAYGYTF.

This chain links TRBV9 with TRBJ1-2; D is possibly TRBD1 (6 bases). The CDR3 length is 14 residues. Germline V CDR1 and CDR2: SGDLS, YYNGEE. Trimming left V 3 bases short and J 2 bases short, with 11 bases between. Here the CDR3 reads CASSGWTENYGYTF. In nucleotides, the CDR3 is TGTGCCAGCAGCGGCTGGACAGAAAACTATGGCTACACCTTC.

CDR3 in DNA: TGTGCCAGCAGGAATAGGGACTCGAACTATGGCTACACCTTC. It translates to CASRNRDSNYGYTF. The chain combines TRBV6-6 with TRBJ1-2; possibly TRBD1 for D (5 bases). The length of the CDR3 is 14 residues. V dropped 6 bases and J dropped 2 bases, with 13 bases sitting between them. CDR1 and CDR2 from the germline V gene are MNHNY and SVGAGI (reference sequence).

This clone appeared a single time. The chain couples TRBV19 to TRBJ2-2; D not certain. The CDR3 sequence is 14 residues long. Germline-derived CDR1 and CDR2 are LNHDA and SQIVND (reference sequence). With 3 bases removed from V and 5 bases from J, the gap between germline ends came to 10 bases. CDR3 DNA: TGTGCCAGTAGTATTTGGGGTGGTACCGGGGAGCTGTTTTTT. It is translated as CASSIWGGTGELFF.

A single count supports this clone. The chain uses TRBV7-2 and TRBJ1-4; D unresolved. The CDR3 length is 15 residues. Germline CDR1 SGHTA, CDR2 FQGNSA. Trimming took 1 base from V and 3 from J, leaving 9 bases between them. CDR3 protein: CASSLDSLANEKLFF. CDR3 bases: TGTGCCAGCAGCTTAGACAGCCTGGCTAATGAAAAACTGTTTTTT.

Only a few counts were recorded for this clone. The gene calls are TRBV6-4 and TRBJ2-3; 11 bases agree with TRBD2. J was trimmed by 3 bases and V by 3 bases; bases with no gene match: 2. The CDR3 runs 15 residues. Germline CDR1 reads MRHNA; CDR2 reads SNTAGT. CDR3 nucleotide sequence: TGTGCCAGCAGTGAGGCTAGCGGGAGGACAGATACGCAGTATTTT. Translating it yields CASSEASGRTDTQYF.

This clone occurred a few times. This chain connects TRBV28 to TRBJ1-1, with TRBD1 matching 8 bases. CDR3 size: 18 residues. CDR1 and CDR2 from the germline V gene are MDHEN and SYDVKM. V gave up 3 bases and J gave up 4 bases; unmatched junction bases: 16. The CDR3 DNA reads as TGTGCCAGCAGTTTCGTCGCAGGGGGCTCGTCCGGTGGCACTGAAGCTTTCTTT. This translates into CASSFVAGGSSGGTEAFF.

On this clone: One end of the junction does not line up with germline, which may come from a read error. V is TRBV28 and J is TRBJ2-7, with a tentative D call TRBD1 (6 bases). This CDR3 is built from 14 residues. The V gene's germline CDR1 is MDHEN and CDR2 SYDVKM. The CDR3 DNA reads as TGTGCCAGCAGTCTATGGGACAACTCCTACGAGCAGTACTTC. This translates into CASSLWDNSYEQYF.